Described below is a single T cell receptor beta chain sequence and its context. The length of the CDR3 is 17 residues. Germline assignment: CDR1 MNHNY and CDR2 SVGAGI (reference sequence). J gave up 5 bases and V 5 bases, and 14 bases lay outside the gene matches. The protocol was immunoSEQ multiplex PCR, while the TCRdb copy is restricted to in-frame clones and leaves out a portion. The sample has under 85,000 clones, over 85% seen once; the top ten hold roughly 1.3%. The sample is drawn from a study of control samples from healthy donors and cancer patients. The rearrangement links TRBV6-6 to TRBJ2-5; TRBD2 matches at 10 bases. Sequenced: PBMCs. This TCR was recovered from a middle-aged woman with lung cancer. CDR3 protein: CASSRNGVAGGQETQYF. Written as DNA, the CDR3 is TGTGCCAGCAGTCGAAACGGTGTAGCGGGGGGTCAGGAGACCCAGTACTTC.